Each of the 4 T cell receptor beta chains below was sequenced from the same sample in a study of blood T cell repertoires in COVID-19. Here immunoSEQ multiplex PCR was the method, and the copy in TCRdb shows in-frame clones only, minus some. The data hold 200,000 to 250,000 clones, with approximately 80% observed a single time. The sample consisted of PBMCs or T cells enriched from blood (not recorded which). Receptor source: a woman aged 45-65 years with acute COVID-19.

The gene calls are TRBV9 and TRBJ2-2, with a weak D call TRBD1 (5 bases). The CDR3 has 14 residues. The V gene lost 5 bases and the J gene lost 0 bases, with 8 bases spanning the gap. Germline V gene sequence: CDR1 SGDLS, CDR2 YYNGEE. This CDR3 is CASRGQTNTGELFF. CDR3 in DNA: TGTGCCAGCAGAGGACAAACGAACACCGGGGAGCTGTTTTTT.

The chain employs TRBV7-8 and TRBJ2-4; D might be TRBD1 (6 bases). CDR3 length equals 17 residues. V lost 6 bases and J 1 base, leaving 19 bases between the germline ends. Germline values: CDR1 SGHVS, CDR2 FQNEAQ. DNA for the CDR3: TGTGCCAGCAGAACAGGGTTAGGCGGTTCGGCCAAAAACATTCAGTACTTC. Its protein product is CASRTGLGGSAKNIQYF.

The V gene is TRBV7-2, the J gene TRBJ2-1; weak D call: TRBD2 (5 bases). Germline-derived CDR1 and CDR2 are SGHTA and FQGNSA. With 0 bases removed from V and 8 bases from J, the gap between germline ends came to 8 bases. CDR3 size: 13 residues. The CDR3 DNA reads TGTGCCAGCAGCTTAGCGAGGGTAGATGAGCAGTTCTTC. Protein product: CASSLARVDEQFF.

J is TRBJ2-7 and V is TRBV11-2; 8 positions agree with TRBD1. The CDR3 has 14 amino acids. Germline V lookup: CDR1 SGHAT, CDR2 FQNNGV. J gave up 2 bases and V 2 bases, and 2 bases lay outside the gene matches. CDR3 residues: CASSLTGGPYEQYF. CDR3 nucleotide sequence: TGTGCCAGCAGCTTAACAGGGGGACCCTACGAGCAGTACTTC.